This T cell receptor beta chain was recovered during a study of T-cell reconstitution after alpha-beta-depleted transplantation in children. Germline V gives CDR1 SGDLS, CDR2 YYNGEE. Trimming at V came to 3 bases and at J to 4 bases, leaving 15 bases not matched to a gene. The CDR3 has 18 amino acids. About this clonotype: The target antigen is unknown.

Findings and caveats of the study: The origin of alpha-beta T cells about two months after transplant was reportedly several hundred expanded graft clones. After transplant, high TCRbeta diversity at day 60 in some patients arose from surviving recipient T cells and thymic progenitors.

Unique molecular identifiers were incorporated when the TCRbeta library was constructed. MiXCR was run by TCRdb on the PCR reads, yielding one entry per CDR3 protein. The table shows fewer than 150,000 distinct CDR3 sequences, with around 9.8% occurring only once. The sample consisted of PBMCs, mostly from graft donor cells, taken 180 days after TCRalphabeta/CD19-depleted stem cell transplant. The chain joins TRBV9 to TRBJ2-2; 7 bases match TRBD1. The clonotype comes from a girl under three years old who had a stem cell transplant for combined immunodeficiency, so the T cells may come from the graft donor. CDR3 DNA sequence: TGTGCCAGCAGCGCAAGCCGGGACAGAGGTTCCTTCACCGGGGAGCTGTTTTTT. Amino acids: CASSASRDRGSFTGELFF.